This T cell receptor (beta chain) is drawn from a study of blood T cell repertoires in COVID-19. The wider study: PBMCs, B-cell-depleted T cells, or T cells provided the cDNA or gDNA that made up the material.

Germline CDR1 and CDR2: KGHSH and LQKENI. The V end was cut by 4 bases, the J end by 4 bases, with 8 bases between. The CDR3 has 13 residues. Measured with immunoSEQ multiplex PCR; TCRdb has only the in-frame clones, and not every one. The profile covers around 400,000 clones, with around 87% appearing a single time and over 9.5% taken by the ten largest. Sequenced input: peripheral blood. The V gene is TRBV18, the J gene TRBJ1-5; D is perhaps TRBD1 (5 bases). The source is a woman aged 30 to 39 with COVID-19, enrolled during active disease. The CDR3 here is CASSRGLNQPQHF. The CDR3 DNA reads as TGTGCCAGCTCACGGGGCCTTAATCAGCCCCAGCATTTT.